These T cell receptor beta chains were read from a single sample in a study of T cells and Merkel cell carcinoma outcomes. The method was immunoSEQ multiplex PCR; TCRdb's version includes in-frame clones alone and lacks a portion of them. The table shows approximately 1,500 clones, with roughly 82% occurring only once. The sample consisted of tumor tissue from Merkel cell carcinoma. These receptors were taken from a human donor with Merkel cell carcinoma. The CDR3 runs from the conserved cysteine through the conserved F or W. The order of the fields is clone size, J gene, V gene, D gene, CDR3 DNA, CDR3 protein. A D gene is named only where the DNA matches it firmly. Expanded clones are given a class, and other clones once, few, many or no size at all.

NA | TRBJ1-2 | TRBV5-6 | NA | TGTGCCAGCAGCAACGGATTTTATGGCTACACCTTC | CASSNGFYGYTF
NA | TRBJ2-2 | TRBV7-3 | NA | TGTGCCAGCAGCCCGGGACTGAACACCGGGGAGCTGTTTTTT | CASSPGLNTGELFF
once | TRBJ1-1 | TRBV29-1 | NA | TGCAGCGTTGTGGGGGCGGGTGAAGCTTTCTTT | CSVVGAGEAFF
NA | TRBJ1-1 | TRBV19 | NA | TGTGCCAGTAGTACTCGACAAATCACTGAAGCTTTCTTT | CASSTRQITEAFF
NA | TRBJ1-1 | TRBV7-3 | NA | TGTGCCAGCAGCGTAGACAAGAACACTGAAGCTTTCTTT | CASSVDKNTEAFF
few | TRBJ2-2 | TRBV27 | TRBD1 | TGTGCCAGCAGTTACGGGCCAGGGGGCGCCCCCGGGGAGCTGTTTTTT | CASSYGPGGAPGELFF
once | TRBJ2-3 | TRBV9 | NA | TGTGCCAGCAGCCCCGCGACAGTCAGCACAGATACGCAGTATTTT | CASSPATVSTDTQYF
NA | TRBJ2-6 | TRBV15 | NA | TGTGCCACCAGCCACAGACGCTCTGGGGCCAACGTCCTGACTTTC | CATSHRRSGANVLTF
NA | TRBJ2-2 | TRBV6-4 | NA | TGTGCCAGCAGTGACTCGTTCTACACCGGGGAGCTGTTTTTT | CASSDSFYTGELFF
NA | TRBJ2-7 | TRBV5-1 | NA | TGCGCCAGCAGCTTGGGCCAGGTAGGCGAGCAGTACTTC | CASSLGQVGEQYF
NA | TRBJ2-3 | TRBV7-2 | NA | TGTGCCAGCAGCTTGATCAATTCGGATACGCAGTATTTT | CASSLINSDTQYF
once | TRBJ1-3 | TRBV30 | NA | TGTGCCTGGAGTGTATTCAGGGAAGCTGGAAACACCATATATTTT | CAWSVFREAGNTIYF
NA | TRBJ2-3 | TRBV9 | NA | TGTGCCAGCAGCACGACCGGACTAACTGTATCGGATACGCAGTATTTT | CASSTTGLTVSDTQYF
once | TRBJ1-5 | TRBV30 | NA | TGTGCCTGGAGTCCTCCGGACCCGAGCAATCAGCCCCAGCATTTT | CAWSPPDPSNQPQHF
NA | TRBJ2-3 | TRBV5-6 | NA | TGTGCCAGCAGCCTCCTGCGGGGGCCTTACACAGATACGCAGTATTTT | CASSLLRGPYTDTQYF
NA | TRBJ1-1 | TRBV20-1 | NA | TGCAGTGCAATTAGGAACACTGAAGCTTTCTTT | CSAIRNTEAFF